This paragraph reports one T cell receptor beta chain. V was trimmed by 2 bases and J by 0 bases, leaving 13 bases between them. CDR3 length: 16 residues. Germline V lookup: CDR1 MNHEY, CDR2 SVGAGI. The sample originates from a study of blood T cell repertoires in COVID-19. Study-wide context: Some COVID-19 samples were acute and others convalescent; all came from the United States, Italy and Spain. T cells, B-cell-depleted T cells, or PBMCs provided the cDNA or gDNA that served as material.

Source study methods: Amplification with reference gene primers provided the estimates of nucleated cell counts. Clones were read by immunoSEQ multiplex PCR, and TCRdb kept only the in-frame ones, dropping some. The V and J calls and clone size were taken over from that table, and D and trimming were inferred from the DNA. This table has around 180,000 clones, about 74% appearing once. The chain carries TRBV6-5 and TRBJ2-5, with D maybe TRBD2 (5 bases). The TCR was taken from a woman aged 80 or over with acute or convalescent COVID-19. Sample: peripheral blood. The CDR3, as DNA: TGTGCCAGCAGTTACAGCGGCGGAGGCAACCAAGAGACCCAGTACTTC. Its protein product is CASSYSGGGNQETQYF.